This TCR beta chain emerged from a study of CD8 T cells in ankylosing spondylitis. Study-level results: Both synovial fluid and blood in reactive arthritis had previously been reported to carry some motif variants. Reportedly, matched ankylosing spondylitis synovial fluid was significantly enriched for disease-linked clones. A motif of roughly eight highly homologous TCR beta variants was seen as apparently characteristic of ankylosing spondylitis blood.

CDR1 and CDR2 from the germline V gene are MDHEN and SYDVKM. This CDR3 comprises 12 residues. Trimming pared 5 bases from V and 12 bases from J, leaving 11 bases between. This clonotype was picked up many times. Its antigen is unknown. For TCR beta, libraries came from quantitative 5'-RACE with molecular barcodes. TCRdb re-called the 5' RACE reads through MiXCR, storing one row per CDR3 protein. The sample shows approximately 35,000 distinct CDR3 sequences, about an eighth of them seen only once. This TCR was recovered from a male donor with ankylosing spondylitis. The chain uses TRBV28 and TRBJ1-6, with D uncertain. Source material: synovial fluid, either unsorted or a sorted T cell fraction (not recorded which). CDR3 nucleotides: TGTGCCAGCAGTCCCCCTCGGGGACCCCTCCACTTT. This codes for CASSPPRGPLHF.